This TCR beta chain is from a study of blood T cell repertoires in COVID-19. This clone turned up a few times. Repertoires were generated with immunoSEQ multiplex PCR, while TCRdb's copy carries only in-frame clones and drops some. Here the sample spans approximately 130,000 clones, more than 80% being singletons. The germline V gene encodes CDR1 SNHLY and CDR2 FYNNEI. The CDR3 is 17 amino acids. V gave up 8 bases and J gave up 0 bases, with 20 bases separating them. This chain joins TRBV2 and TRBJ2-1; TRBD2 is a possible D gene (6 bases). Sequencing input: peripheral blood. The sequence was collected from a human donor in a cohort sampled during active COVID-19. CDR3 amino acids: CASRFSRDSRSYNEQFF. The DNA of the CDR3 is TGTGCCAGCCGATTTTCCCGGGACTCCCGCTCCTACAATGAGCAGTTCTTC.